This T cell receptor (beta chain) emerged from a study of T cell changes during pregnancy in multiple sclerosis. The CDR3 runs 15 residues. Trimming removed 4 bases from V and 3 bases from J; junction bases left unmatched: 4. Germline V gives CDR1 MDHEN, CDR2 SYDVKM. TCRdb's copy holds only in-frame clones and misses some; the assay was immunoSEQ multiplex PCR. The table has about 100,000 clones, around 92% seen once; the top ten hold around 2.5%. The sequences come from peripheral blood, collected in the first trimester of pregnancy. This chain links TRBV28 with TRBJ2-2; the match to TRBD1 covers 8 bases. This TCR was recovered from a female donor with multiple sclerosis, enrolled in a pregnancy study. CDR3 sequence reads: CASSSGQGDTGELFF. CDR3 sequence (DNA): TGTGCCAGCAGTTCCGGACAGGGTGACACCGGGGAGCTGTTTTTT.